This T cell receptor (beta chain) was captured by sequencing in a study of T cells after yellow fever vaccination. From the 5' RACE reads, TCRdb called clonotypes with MiXCR, one entry per CDR3 protein. The sample includes 250,000 to 400,000 distinct CDR3 sequences, 3.5% to 4.5% seen only once; the top ten take approximately 19%. Germline V gene data show CDR1 as MNHEY and CDR2 as SMNVEV (reference sequence). V was trimmed by 2 bases and J by 4 bases, leaving 15 bases between them. The CDR3 has 17 amino acids. This clonotype was observed a few times. The source material was PBMCs, sampled 15 days after the yellow fever booster vaccination. The TCR was taken from a man between 18 and 29 years old who received the YFV17D yellow fever vaccine. V usage is TRBV27 and J usage is TRBJ2-6, with D tentatively TRBD1 (5 bases). CDR3 DNA sequence: TGTGCCAGCAGTTTAATCCCCGCAGGGTCAGGGGCCAACGTCCTGACTTTC. Its protein is CASSLIPAGSGANVLTF.